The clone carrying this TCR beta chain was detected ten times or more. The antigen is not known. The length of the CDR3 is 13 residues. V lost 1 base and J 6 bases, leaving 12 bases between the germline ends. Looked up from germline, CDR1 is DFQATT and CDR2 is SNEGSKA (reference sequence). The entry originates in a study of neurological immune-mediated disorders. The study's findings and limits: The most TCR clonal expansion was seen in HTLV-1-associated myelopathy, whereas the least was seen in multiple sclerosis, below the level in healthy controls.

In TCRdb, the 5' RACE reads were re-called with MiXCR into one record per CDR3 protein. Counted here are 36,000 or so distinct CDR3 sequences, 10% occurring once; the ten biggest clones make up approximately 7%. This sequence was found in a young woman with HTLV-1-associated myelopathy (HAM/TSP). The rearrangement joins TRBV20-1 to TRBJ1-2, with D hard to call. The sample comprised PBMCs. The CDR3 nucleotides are TGCAGTGCTAGAGTAGGGCACGGCCATGGCTACACCTTC. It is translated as CSARVGHGHGYTF.